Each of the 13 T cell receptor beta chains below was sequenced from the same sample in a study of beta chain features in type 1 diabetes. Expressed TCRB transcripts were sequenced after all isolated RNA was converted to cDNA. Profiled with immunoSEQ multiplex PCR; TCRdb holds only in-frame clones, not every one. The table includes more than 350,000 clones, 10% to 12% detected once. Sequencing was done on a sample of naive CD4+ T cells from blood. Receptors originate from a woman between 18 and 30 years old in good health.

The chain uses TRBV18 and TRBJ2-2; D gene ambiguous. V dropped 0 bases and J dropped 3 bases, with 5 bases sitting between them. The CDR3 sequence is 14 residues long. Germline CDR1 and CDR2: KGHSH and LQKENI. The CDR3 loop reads CASSPPYDTGELFF. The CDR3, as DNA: TGTGCCAGCTCACCACCATACGACACCGGGGAGCTGTTTTTT.

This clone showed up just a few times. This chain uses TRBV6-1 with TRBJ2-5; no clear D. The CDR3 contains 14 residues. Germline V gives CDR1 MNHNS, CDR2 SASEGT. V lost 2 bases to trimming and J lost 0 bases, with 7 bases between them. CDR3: CASSERWDQETQYF. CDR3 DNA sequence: TGTGCCAGCAGTGAAAGATGGGACCAAGAGACCCAGTACTTC.

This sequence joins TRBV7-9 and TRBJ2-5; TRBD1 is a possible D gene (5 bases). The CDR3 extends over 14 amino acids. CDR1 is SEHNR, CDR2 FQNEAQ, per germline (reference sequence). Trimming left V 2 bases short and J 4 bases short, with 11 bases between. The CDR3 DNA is TGTGCCAGCAGCTTACAGGGTGGCGGAGAGACCCAGTACTTC. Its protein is CASSLQGGGETQYF.

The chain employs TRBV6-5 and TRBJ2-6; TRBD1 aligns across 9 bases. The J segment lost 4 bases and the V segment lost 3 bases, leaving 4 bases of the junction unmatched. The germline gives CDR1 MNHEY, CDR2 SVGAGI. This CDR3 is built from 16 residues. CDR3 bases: TGTGCCAGCAGTTATGGGACAGGGACAGGGGCCAACGTCCTGACTTTC. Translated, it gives CASSYGTGTGANVLTF.

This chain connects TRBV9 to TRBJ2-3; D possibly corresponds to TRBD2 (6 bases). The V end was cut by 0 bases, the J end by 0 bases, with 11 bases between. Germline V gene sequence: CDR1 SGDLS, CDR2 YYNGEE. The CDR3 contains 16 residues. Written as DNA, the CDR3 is TGTGCCAGCAGCGTAGGGTTAGCGGCTAGCACAGATACGCAGTATTTT. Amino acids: CASSVGLAASTDTQYF.

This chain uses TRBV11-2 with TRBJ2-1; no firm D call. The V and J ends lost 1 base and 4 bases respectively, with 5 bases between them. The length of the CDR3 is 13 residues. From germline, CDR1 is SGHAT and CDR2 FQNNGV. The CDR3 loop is CASSLVQYNEQFF. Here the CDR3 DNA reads TGTGCCAGCAGCTTAGTACAGTACAATGAGCAGTTCTTC. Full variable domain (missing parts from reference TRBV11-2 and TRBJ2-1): EAGVAQSPRYKIIEKRQSVAFWCNPISGHATLYWYQQILGQGPKLLIQFQNNGVVDDSQLPKDRFSAERLKGVDSTLKIQPAKLEDSAVYLCASSLVQYNEQFFGPGTRLTVL.

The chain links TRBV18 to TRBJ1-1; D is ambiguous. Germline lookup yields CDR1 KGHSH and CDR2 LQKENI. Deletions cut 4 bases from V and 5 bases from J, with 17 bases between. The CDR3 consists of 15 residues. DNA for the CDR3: TGTGCCAGCTCACAAGAGGGCTACAGTCGGACTGAAGCTTTCTTT. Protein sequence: CASSQEGYSRTEAFF.

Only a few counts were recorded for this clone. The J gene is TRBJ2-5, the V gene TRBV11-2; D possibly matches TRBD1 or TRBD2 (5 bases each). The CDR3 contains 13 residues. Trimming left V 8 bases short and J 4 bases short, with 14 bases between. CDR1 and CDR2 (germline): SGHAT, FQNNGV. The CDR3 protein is CASLRDARETQYF. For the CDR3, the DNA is TGTGCCAGCCTCCGGGACGCGAGAGAGACCCAGTACTTC. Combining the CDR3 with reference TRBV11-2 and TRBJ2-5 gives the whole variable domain EAGVAQSPRYKIIEKRQSVAFWCNPISGHATLYWYQQILGQGPKLLIQFQNNGVVDDSQLPKDRFSAERLKGVDSTLKIQPAKLEDSAVYLCASLRDARETQYFGPGTRLLVL.

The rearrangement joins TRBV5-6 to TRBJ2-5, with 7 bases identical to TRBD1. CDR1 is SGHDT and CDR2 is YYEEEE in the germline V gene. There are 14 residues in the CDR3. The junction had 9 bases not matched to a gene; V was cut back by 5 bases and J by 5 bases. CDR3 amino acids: CASSWDRTGETQYF. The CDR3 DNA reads TGTGCCAGCAGTTGGGACCGGACAGGCGAGACCCAGTACTTC.

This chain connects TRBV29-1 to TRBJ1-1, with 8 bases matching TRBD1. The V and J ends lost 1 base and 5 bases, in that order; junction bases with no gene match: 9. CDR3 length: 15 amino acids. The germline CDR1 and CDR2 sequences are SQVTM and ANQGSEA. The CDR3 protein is CSVEVQGAITTEAFF. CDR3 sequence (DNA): TGCAGCGTTGAAGTCCAGGGGGCGATAACAACTGAAGCTTTCTTT.

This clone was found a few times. The CDR3 is CASSSRQAYSGANVLTF. As DNA, the CDR3 is TGTGCCAGCAGCTCTCGACAGGCCTACTCTGGGGCCAACGTCCTGACTTTC. The V call is TRBV7-2, the J call TRBJ2-6; tentatively, D is TRBD1 (6 bases). Germline CDR1 reads SGHTA; CDR2 reads FQGNSA. This CDR3 is 17 amino acids long. V was trimmed by 4 bases and J by 0 bases, leaving 13 bases between them.

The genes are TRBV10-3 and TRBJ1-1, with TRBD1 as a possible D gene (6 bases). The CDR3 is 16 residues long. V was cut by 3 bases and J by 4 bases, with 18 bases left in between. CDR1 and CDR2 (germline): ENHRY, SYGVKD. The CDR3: CAISDAQGGGGTEAFF. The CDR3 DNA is TGTGCCATCAGTGATGCCCAGGGCGGAGGGGGCACTGAAGCTTTCTTT.

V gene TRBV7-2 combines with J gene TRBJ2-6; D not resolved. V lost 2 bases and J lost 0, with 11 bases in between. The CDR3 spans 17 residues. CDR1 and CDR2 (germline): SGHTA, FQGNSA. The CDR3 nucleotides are TGTGCCAGCAGCTTAACTTTCGGTTTCTCTGGGGCCAACGTCCTGACTTTC. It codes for CASSLTFGFSGANVLTF.